This TCR beta chain emerged from a study of early T cells in non-severe SARS-CoV-2 infection. Study-wide background: Sequencing used unsorted whole-blood bulk RNA, so chains lack pairing.

On this clonotype itself: An end of the junction does not agree with germline; a read error may underlie this.

This CDR3 spans 15 amino acids. Germline V gives CDR1 SGHTA, CDR2 FQGNSA. Attachment of unique molecular identifiers to individual cDNA molecules was performed. TCRdb called the 5' RACE reads again in MiXCR, with one record for every CDR3 protein. The table lists more than 85,000 distinct CDR3 sequences, 16% of them singletons, with 1.3% in the top ten. Sequencing used whole blood. The receptor was derived from an adult who was a healthcare worker with PCR-confirmed SARS-CoV-2 infection or an uninfected control (not recorded which). The chain combines TRBV7-2 with TRBJ1-2; no clear D gene. CDR3 in amino acids: CAGSLVVTGNYGYTF. The DNA of the CDR3 is TGTGCCGGCAGCCTGGTGGTCACGGGCAACTATGGCTACACCTTC.